One sample yielded the 18 T cell receptor beta chains listed below, sequenced in a study of blood T cells in healthy people across ages. Using a J-beta primer mix together with a sample-barcoded 5' primer, a second PCR was run for roughly 7 to 12 cycles. One entry per CDR3 protein, called by TCRdb with MiXCR from the 5' RACE reads. This sample has 750,000 to 1,000,000 distinct CDR3 sequences, with about 27% found just once. A further study also used this sample, focusing on T cells of mothers and their children.

Sequenced sample: blood. Every receptor here comes from a woman in her thirties or forties in good health.

About this clonotype itself: This clone may be a read error of a much larger clone one base away. The chain links TRBV29-1 to TRBJ2-1; perhaps TRBD1 as D (6 bases). The germline gives CDR1 SQVTM, CDR2 ANQGSEA. CDR3 length: 13 residues. Trimming stripped 7 bases from V and 13 bases from J, with 23 bases between. CDR3 in amino acids: CSATQGLEGTQFF. The CDR3, as DNA: TGCAGCGCCACCCAGGGGCTCGAAGGGACCCAGTTCTTC.

To note about this clonotype: A much larger clone sits a single nucleotide away, making a read error possible. The chain joins TRBV12-3 or TRBV12-4 to TRBJ2-7, with a possible D match to TRBD2 (7 bases). The length of the CDR3 is 13 residues. V lost 5 bases and J 3 bases, leaving 11 bases between the germline ends. The CDR3 nucleotides are TGTGCCAGCAGTGGGGAGGGGGGCTACGAGCAGTACTTC. Its translation is CASSGEGGYEQYF.

The chain joins TRBV18 to TRBJ1-1, with a possible D match to TRBD1 (6 bases). There are 14 residues in the CDR3. Trimming cost V 3 bases and J 8 bases, with 16 bases left between them. Germline V lookup: CDR1 KGHSH, CDR2 LQKENI. Here the CDR3 DNA reads TGTGCCAGCTCACCCCCCGACAGGATCCCCGAAGCTTTCTTT. It encodes CASSPPDRIPEAFF.

The rearrangement links TRBV24-1 to TRBJ1-5, with D uncertain. The CDR3 contains 14 residues. Trimming left V 3 bases short and J 5 bases short, with 10 bases between. Germline CDR1 reads KGHDR; CDR2 reads SFDVKD. DNA of the CDR3: TGTGCCACCAGTGATACGGCGGGATATCAGCCCCAGCATTTT. Protein: CATSDTAGYQPQHF.

The chain is built from TRBV30 and TRBJ1-6, with 9 bases fitting TRBD1. This CDR3 comprises 13 residues. Germline-derived CDR1 and CDR2 are GTSNPN and SVGIG (reference sequence). Unmatched junction bases numbered 6, after V lost 6 bases and J lost 9 bases. CDR3 amino acids: CACGTGKASPLHF. The CDR3 DNA sequence: TGTGCCTGCGGGACAGGGAAAGCTTCACCCCTCCACTTT.

The gene calls are TRBV27 and TRBJ1-1; no clear D gene. Deletions cut 3 bases from V and 3 bases from J, with 11 bases between. Germline V CDR1 and CDR2: MNHEY, SMNVEV (reference sequence). The CDR3 loop spans 14 amino acids. The DNA for the CDR3 is TGTGCCAGCAGTTTCTTGGATCGTGACACTGAAGCTTTCTTT. It translates to CASSFLDRDTEAFF.

The chain recombines TRBV9 with TRBJ2-5; D possibly matches TRBD1 or TRBD2 (5 bases each). Germline CDR1 and CDR2: SGDLS and YYNGEE. This CDR3 has 15 residues. V was pared by 0 bases and J by 5 bases, with 14 bases between. This CDR3 reads CASSVAGWGGETQYF. CDR3 DNA: TGTGCCAGCAGCGTAGCTGGGTGGGGCGGGGAGACCCAGTACTTC.

As regards this clonotype: This could be a read error, since a much larger clone is one nucleotide away. The V gene is TRBV7-2, the J gene TRBJ2-2; weak D call: TRBD2 (6 bases). The germline V gene encodes CDR1 SGHTA and CDR2 FQGNSA. The CDR3 extends over 15 amino acids. V was clipped by 3 bases and J by 1 base, with 9 bases between them. The CDR3 sequence is CASSLGGMNTGELFF. The CDR3 DNA follows: TGTGCCAGCAGCTTGGGGGGAATGAACACCGGGGAGCTGTTTTTT. Looking up the rest from reference TRBV7-2 and TRBJ2-2 gives the full variable domain: GAGVSQSPSNKVTEKGKDVELRCDPISGHTALYWYRQSLGQGLEFLIYFQGNSAPDKSGLPSDRFSAERTGGSVSTLTIQRTQQEDSAVYLCASSLGGMNTGELFFGEGSRLTVL.

Details on this clonotype: Germline is not matched at one junction end, which may reflect a read error. V is TRBV12-3 or TRBV12-4 and J is TRBJ2-1, with 7 bases that match TRBD2. The CDR3 runs 14 residues. CDR3 residues: CASSSGGSCNEQFF. CDR3 DNA: TGTGCCAGCAGTTCCGGGGGGTCCTGCAATGAGCAGTTCTTC.

As to this clonotype: The junction shows a germline mismatch at one end, possibly a read error. V and J are TRBV20-1 and TRBJ2-1, with D maybe TRBD2 (5 bases). The length of the CDR3 is 12 residues. The germline V gene has CDR1 DFQATT and CDR2 SNEGSKA (reference sequence). In DNA, the CDR3 is TGCAGTACTAGGGAGAAACTCCGTGAGCAGTTCTTC. Encoded protein: CSTREKLREQFF.

V is TRBV6-6 and J is TRBJ1-1; tentative D call: TRBD1 (5 bases). V lost 2 bases, J lost 10 bases, and 20 bases lay in between. Per the germline V gene, CDR1 is MNHNY and CDR2 is SVGAGI (reference sequence). The CDR3 runs 15 residues. CDR3 sequence reads: CASSYDQGASLRAFF. As DNA, the CDR3 is TGTGCCAGCAGTTACGATCAAGGGGCGTCCCTTAGAGCTTTCTTT.

Ten or more counts support this clonotype. The chain links TRBV7-2 to TRBJ2-3; no clear D. CDR1 and CDR2 (germline): SGHTA, FQGNSA. V was clipped by 7 bases and J by 2 bases, with 13 bases between them. The CDR3 runs to 14 residues. As DNA, the CDR3 is TGTGCCAGCATGAGAGACCGAAACACAGATACGCAGTATTTT. This translates into CASMRDRNTDTQYF.

The rearrangement joins TRBV7-2 to TRBJ2-5; D unresolved. Germline CDR1 SGHTA, CDR2 FQGNSA. V lost 5 bases, J lost 4 bases, and 8 bases lay in between. The CDR3 length is 12 residues. The CDR3 coding sequence is TGTGCCAGCAGCGGTTTTGCAGAGACCCAGTACTTC. Amino acids: CASSGFAETQYF.

CDR3 sequence (DNA): TGTGCCAGCAGCTATAGCGGGGGGGAGGGGGAGACCCAGTTCTTC. Its protein is CASSYSGGEGETQFF. The gene calls are TRBV7-3 and TRBJ2-1; 11 bases align to TRBD2. Germline loops: CDR1 SGHTA, CDR2 FQGTGA. The CDR3 is 15 residues long. The V and J ends lost 4 bases and 13 bases, in that order; junction bases with no gene match: 12.

This clonotype was seen at least ten times. The chain employs TRBV24-1 and TRBJ2-5; 10 bases fit TRBD1. This CDR3 has 16 residues. V was clipped by 3 bases and J by 5 bases; unmatched bases: 8. Per the germline V gene, CDR1 is KGHDR and CDR2 is SFDVKD. The CDR3 loop reads CATSDDRGPTRETQYF. CDR3 in DNA: TGTGCCACCAGTGATGACAGGGGGCCTACTCGGGAGACCCAGTACTTC.

Only a few counts were recorded for this clonotype. V gene TRBV7-3 combines with J gene TRBJ2-1; D uncertain. Germline lookup yields CDR1 SGHTA and CDR2 FQGTGA. Deletions cut 1 base from V and 7 bases from J, with 8 bases between. The CDR3 runs 13 residues. The CDR3 here is CASSLNYGNEQFF. Here the CDR3 DNA reads TGTGCCAGCAGCTTAAATTACGGGAATGAGCAGTTCTTC. The whole variable domain, remainder taken from reference TRBV7-3 and TRBJ2-1, is GAGVSQTPSNKVTEKGKYVELRCDPISGHTALYWYRQSLGQGPEFLIYFQGTGAADDSGLPNDRFFAVRPEGSVSTLKIQRTERGDSAVYLCASSLNYGNEQFFGPGTRLTVL.

This clonotype has only one observation. The chain is built from TRBV29-1 and TRBJ1-1, with unresolved D. V was cut by 4 bases and J by 5 bases, with 14 bases left in between. The germline V gene has CDR1 SQVTM and CDR2 ANQGSEA. This CDR3 spans 13 amino acids. The CDR3, as DNA: TGCAGCGTTGCCAATATACGTGGGACTGAAGCTTTCTTT. Translation: CSVANIRGTEAFF.

This clonotype was seen many times. The gene calls are TRBV4-3 and TRBJ2-7; 11 bases are shared with TRBD2. V was clipped by 2 bases and J by 3 bases; unmatched bases: 6. CDR3 length: 16 residues. From germline, CDR1 is LGHNA and CDR2 YSLEER. The CDR3 region is CASSQTSGGFIYEQYF. The CDR3 DNA reads TGCGCCAGCAGCCAAACTAGCGGGGGCTTCATCTACGAGCAGTACTTC.